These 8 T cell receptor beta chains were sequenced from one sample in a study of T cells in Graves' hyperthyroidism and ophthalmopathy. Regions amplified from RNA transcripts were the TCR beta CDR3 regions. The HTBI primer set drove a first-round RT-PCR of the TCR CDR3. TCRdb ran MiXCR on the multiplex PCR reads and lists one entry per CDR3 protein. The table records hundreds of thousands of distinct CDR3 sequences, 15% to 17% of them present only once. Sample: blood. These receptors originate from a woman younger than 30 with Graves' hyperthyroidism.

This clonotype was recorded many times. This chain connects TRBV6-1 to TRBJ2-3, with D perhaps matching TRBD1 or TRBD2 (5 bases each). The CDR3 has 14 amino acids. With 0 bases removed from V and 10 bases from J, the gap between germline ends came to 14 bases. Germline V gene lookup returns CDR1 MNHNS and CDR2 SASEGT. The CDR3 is CASSEAGPVRAQYF. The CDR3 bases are TGTGCCAGCAGTGAAGCGGGACCCGTCAGGGCGCAGTATTTT.

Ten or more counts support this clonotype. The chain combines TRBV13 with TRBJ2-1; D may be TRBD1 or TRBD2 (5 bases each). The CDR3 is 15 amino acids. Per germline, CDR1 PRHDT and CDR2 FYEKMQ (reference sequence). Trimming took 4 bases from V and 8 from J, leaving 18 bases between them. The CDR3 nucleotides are TGTGCCAGCAGCTCCCCTAGCACAAGAGGGGATGAGCAGTTCTTC. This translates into CASSSPSTRGDEQFF.

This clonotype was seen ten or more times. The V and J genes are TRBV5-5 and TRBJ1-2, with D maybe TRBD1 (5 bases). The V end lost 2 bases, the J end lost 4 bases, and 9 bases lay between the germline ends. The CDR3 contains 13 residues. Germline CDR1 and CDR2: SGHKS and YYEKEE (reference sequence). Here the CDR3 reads CASSFLRVYGYTF. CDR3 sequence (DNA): TGTGCCAGCAGCTTCCTCAGGGTCTATGGCTACACCTTC. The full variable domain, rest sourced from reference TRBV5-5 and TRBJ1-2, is DAGVTQSPTHLIKTRGQQVTLRCSPISGHKSVSWYQQVLGQGPQFIFQYYEKEERGRGNFPDRFSARQFPNYSSELNVNALLLGDSALYLCASSFLRVYGYTFGSGTRLTVV.

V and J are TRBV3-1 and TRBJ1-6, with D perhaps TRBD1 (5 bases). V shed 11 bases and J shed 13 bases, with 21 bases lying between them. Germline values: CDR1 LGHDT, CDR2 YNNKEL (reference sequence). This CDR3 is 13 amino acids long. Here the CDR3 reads CAGGDSGGSPLHF. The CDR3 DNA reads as TGTGCCGGCGGCGACAGCGGCGGATCGCCCCTCCACTTT.

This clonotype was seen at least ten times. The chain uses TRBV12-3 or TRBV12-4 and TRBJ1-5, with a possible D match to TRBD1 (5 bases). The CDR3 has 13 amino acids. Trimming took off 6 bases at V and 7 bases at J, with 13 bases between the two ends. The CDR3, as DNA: TGTGCCAGCAGGGAAGGGGCATGGCAGCCCCAGCATTTT. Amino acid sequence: CASREGAWQPQHF.

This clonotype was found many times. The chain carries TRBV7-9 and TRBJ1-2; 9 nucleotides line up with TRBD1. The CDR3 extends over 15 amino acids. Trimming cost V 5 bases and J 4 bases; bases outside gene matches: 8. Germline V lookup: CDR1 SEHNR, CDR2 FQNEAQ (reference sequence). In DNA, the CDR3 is TGTGCCAGCAGCCGACATACAGGGGGCATCTATGGCTACACCTTC. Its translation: CASSRHTGGIYGYTF.

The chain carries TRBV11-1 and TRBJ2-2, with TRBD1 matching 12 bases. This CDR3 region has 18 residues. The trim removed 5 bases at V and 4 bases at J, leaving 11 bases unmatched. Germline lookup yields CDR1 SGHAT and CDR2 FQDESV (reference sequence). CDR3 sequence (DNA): TGTGCCAGCAGCCCTGAGATGGGACAGGGGGCGGGCACCGGGGAGCTGTTTTTT. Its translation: CASSPEMGQGAGTGELFF.

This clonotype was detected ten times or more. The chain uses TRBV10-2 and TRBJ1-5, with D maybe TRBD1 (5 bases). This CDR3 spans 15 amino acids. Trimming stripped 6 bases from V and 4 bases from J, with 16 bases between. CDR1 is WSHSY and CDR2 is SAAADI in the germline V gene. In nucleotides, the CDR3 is TGCGCCAGCAGACCCCCGGGACTGTCGAATCAGCCCCAGCATTTT. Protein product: CASRPPGLSNQPQHF.